These 12 T cell receptor beta chains came from one sample sequenced in a study of radiation and T cells in renal cell carcinoma. Sample time point: blood 2 weeks post-SBRT. Treatment noted: 15 Gy SBRT to primary tumor, nephrectomy 4 weeks later. Sequenced by immunoSEQ multiplex PCR; TCRdb stores in-frame clones only, minus some. This sample has 120,000 or so clones, with about 81% found just once. The material sequenced was blood, taken from a patient whose treatment included radiotherapy and nephrectomy. These receptors were collected from a man aged 50 or older with renal cell carcinoma.

The chain uses TRBV25-1 and TRBJ2-3, with D tentatively TRBD1 or TRBD2 (5 bases each). Trimming cost V 4 bases and J 0 bases, with 8 bases left between them. CDR3 size: 14 residues. Germline CDR1 is MGHDK and CDR2 is SYGVNS. CDR3 in amino acids: CASSGGRSTDTQYF. CDR3 DNA sequence: TGTGCCAGCAGTGGGGGACGTAGCACAGATACGCAGTATTTT.

The V call is TRBV4-2, the J call TRBJ1-4; 10 nucleotides agree with TRBD1. This CDR3 contains 15 residues. The germline V gene has CDR1 LGHNA and CDR2 YNFKEQ. Trimming at V came to 4 bases and at J to 8 bases, leaving 7 bases not matched to a gene. CDR3 sequence reads: CASSRSGTGDEKLFF. For the CDR3, the DNA is TGTGCCAGCAGCCGCTCCGGGACAGGGGACGAAAAACTGTTTTTT.

The CDR3 nucleotides read TGTGCCAGCAGCTTGGTCGCGGCGGAAGAGACCCAGTACTTC. Translated: CASSLVAAEETQYF. V gene TRBV5-6 combines with J gene TRBJ2-5; D remains unclear. The CDR3 extends over 14 amino acids. In germline, CDR1 is SGHDT, CDR2 YYEEEE. V shed 0 bases and J shed 3 bases, with 9 bases lying between them.

The chain couples TRBV4-1 to TRBJ2-7, with 8 bases aligning to TRBD2. The CDR3 length is 15 residues. The V and J ends lost 4 bases and 3 bases, in that order; junction bases with no gene match: 8. Germline V CDR1 and CDR2: MGHRA, YSYEKL. CDR3 nucleotides: TGCGCCAGCAGCCTGAGCGGGAGAGGAGACTACGAGCAGTACTTC. Its translation is CASSLSGRGDYEQYF.

The chain couples TRBV11-2 to TRBJ1-2; tentatively, D is TRBD1 (5 bases). The germline gives CDR1 SGHAT, CDR2 FQNNGV. The CDR3 totals 16 residues. Trimming took 1 base from V and 4 from J, leaving 16 bases between them. CDR3 sequence: CASSLVGATSLYGYTF. In nucleotides, the CDR3 is TGTGCCAGCAGCTTAGTTGGGGCGACTAGCCTCTATGGCTACACCTTC. The full variable domain, rest sourced from reference TRBV11-2 and TRBJ1-2, is EAGVAQSPRYKIIEKRQSVAFWCNPISGHATLYWYQQILGQGPKLLIQFQNNGVVDDSQLPKDRFSAERLKGVDSTLKIQPAKLEDSAVYLCASSLVGATSLYGYTFGSGTRLTVV.

The rearrangement joins TRBV9 to TRBJ2-2, with D possibly being TRBD1 (6 bases). V gave up 0 bases and J gave up 4 bases, with 10 bases separating them. The CDR3 totals 15 residues. Germline V gives CDR1 SGDLS, CDR2 YYNGEE. CDR3 region: CASSVEGVSTGELFF. CDR3 in DNA: TGTGCCAGCAGCGTAGAGGGGGTATCCACCGGGGAGCTGTTTTTT.

CDR3 sequence reads: CASSLAGGQGGAFF. The CDR3 coding sequence is TGTGCCAGCAGCTTAGCCGGGGGACAGGGGGGAGCTTTCTTT. The chain combines TRBV7-9 with TRBJ1-1, with 11 bases lining up with TRBD1. The V and J ends lost 0 bases and 10 bases, in that order; junction bases with no gene match: 4. This CDR3 contains 14 residues. Germline CDR1 reads SEHNR; CDR2 reads FQNEAQ (reference sequence).

This clone was counted a few times. The rearrangement joins TRBV29-1 to TRBJ1-1, with a possible D match to TRBD1 (5 bases). Looked up from germline, CDR1 is SQVTM and CDR2 is ANQGSEA. V lost 8 bases and J lost 2, with 15 bases in between. This CDR3 comprises 13 residues. The CDR3 nucleotides read TGCAGCACCCGCACAGGACCCAACACTGAAGCTTTCTTT. This gives the protein CSTRTGPNTEAFF.

The V and J genes are TRBV6-5 and TRBJ1-1, with D unclear. The CDR3 totals 11 residues. Trimming took 7 bases from V and 3 from J, leaving 6 bases between them. Germline V gives CDR1 MNHEY, CDR2 SVGAGI. As DNA, the CDR3 is TGTGCCAGCACCGGGCACACTGAAGCTTTCTTT. Translated: CASTGHTEAFF.

The chain is built from TRBV27 and TRBJ2-7; D is perhaps TRBD1 (6 bases). Deletions cut 2 bases from V and 2 bases from J, with 10 bases between. The germline V gene encodes CDR1 MNHEY and CDR2 SMNVEV (reference sequence). CDR3 length: 14 residues. CDR3 DNA sequence: TGTGCCAGCAGTTTACTAGGGGGAGCCTACGAGCAGTACTTC. It translates to CASSLLGGAYEQYF.

This clone has a single count. V and J are TRBV5-1 and TRBJ1-2; D is possibly TRBD1 (6 bases). The germline V and J ends were trimmed by 0 bases and 7 bases, with 13 bases remaining between them. Germline V gene sequence: CDR1 SGHRS, CDR2 YFSETQ. The CDR3 length is 14 residues. DNA of the CDR3: TGCGCCAGCAGCTTGGACCCGGGGGCTAGTGGCTACACCTTC. Protein: CASSLDPGASGYTF.

The V and J genes are TRBV10-3 and TRBJ1-1; D unresolved. The V and J ends lost 10 bases and 0 bases respectively, with 12 bases between them. From germline, CDR1 is ENHRY and CDR2 SYGVKD. There are 13 residues in the CDR3. CDR3 DNA: TGTGCCAAAAAAACAGACCTGAACACTGAAGCTTTCTTT. This sequence encodes CAKKTDLNTEAFF.